This T cell receptor (beta chain) was obtained from a study of regulatory T cells. Study conclusions and caveats: Hydrophobic residues at CDR3 positions 6 and 7 were enriched in conventional CD4+ T cells of CD3G-deficient patients.

The CDR3 length is 11 residues. Deletions cut 1 base from V and 7 bases from J, with 2 bases between. CDR1 and CDR2 from the germline V gene are SEHNR and FQNEAQ (reference sequence). Primers: 52 TRBV forward and 13 TRBJ reverse. Clones were sequenced by immunoSEQ multiplex PCR, and TCRdb holds only the in-frame ones, with some missing. The table lists around 15,000 clones, 65% to 90% of them singletons. Autoimmunity was present in every CD3G-deficient patient, worse in two. Patients, 2 to 39 years old, had expanded memory T-cell proportions. This clone was seen a few times. Its antigen remains unidentified.

This chain joins TRBV7-9 and TRBJ2-4; D is uncertain. The source of this sequence is a person aged 25 to 39 with CD3G deficiency. Specimen: conventional CD4+ T cells sorted from blood. The CDR3 spells CASSLGNIQYF. DNA for the CDR3: TGTGCCAGCAGCTTAGGGAACATTCAGTACTTC.